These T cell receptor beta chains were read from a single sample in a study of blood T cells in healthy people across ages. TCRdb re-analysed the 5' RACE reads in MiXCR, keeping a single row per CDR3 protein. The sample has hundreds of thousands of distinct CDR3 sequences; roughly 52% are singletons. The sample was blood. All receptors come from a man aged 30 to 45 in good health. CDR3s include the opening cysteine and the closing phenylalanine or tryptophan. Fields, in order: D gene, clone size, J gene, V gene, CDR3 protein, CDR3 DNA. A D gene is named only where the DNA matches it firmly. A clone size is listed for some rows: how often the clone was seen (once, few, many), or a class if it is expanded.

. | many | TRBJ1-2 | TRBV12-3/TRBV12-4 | CASSLADSYGYTF | TGTGCCAGCAGTTTGGCGGACAGTTATGGCTACACCTTC
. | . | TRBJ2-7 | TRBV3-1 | CASSQGGTYSREQYF | TGTGCCAGCAGCCAGGGGGGCACCTATTCCCGCGAGCAGTACTTC
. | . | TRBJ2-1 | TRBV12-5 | CASGTFNEQFF | TGTGCTAGTGGGACATTTAATGAGCAGTTCTTC
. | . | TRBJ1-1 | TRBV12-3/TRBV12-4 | CAGSLRDPAEAFF | TGTGCCGGCAGTCTAAGAGACCCGGCTGAAGCTTTCTTT
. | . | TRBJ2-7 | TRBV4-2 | CASSQLYEGGQEQYF | TGTGCCAGCAGCCAACTCTACGAAGGGGGGCAAGAGCAGTACTTC
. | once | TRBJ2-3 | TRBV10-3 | CAISEGNSPLGQYF | TGTGCCATCAGTGAGGGGAACAGTCCCTTAGGGCAGTATTTT
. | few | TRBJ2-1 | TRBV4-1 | CASSQESLPAPSYNEQFF | TGCGCCAGCAGCCAAGAATCTTTACCAGCACCCTCCTACAATGAGCAGTTCTTC
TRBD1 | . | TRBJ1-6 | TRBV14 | CASSQARDRGSPLHF | TGTGCCAGCAGCCAAGCCCGGGACAGGGGTTCACCCCTCCACTTT
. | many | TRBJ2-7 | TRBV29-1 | CSAGRGSSYEQYF | TGCAGCGCAGGTCGGGGGAGCTCCTACGAGCAGTACTTC
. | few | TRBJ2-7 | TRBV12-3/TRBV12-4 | CASRDNRDGSYEQYF | TGTGCCAGCAGGGACAACCGGGACGGGTCCTACGAGCAGTACTTC
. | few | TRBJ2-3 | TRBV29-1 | CSSRDNSPDTQYF | TGCAGCTCCCGGGACAATTCTCCTGATACGCAGTATTTT
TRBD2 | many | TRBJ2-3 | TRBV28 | CASSAGGSPDTQYF | TGTGCCAGCAGTGCGGGGGGGTCCCCAGATACGCAGTATTTT
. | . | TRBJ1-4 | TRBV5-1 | CASGTGQSNAKLFF | TGCGCCAGCGGTACCGGGCAGTCTAATGCAAAACTGTTTTTT
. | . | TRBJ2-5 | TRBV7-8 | CASSLGGSRWQGTQYF | TGTGCCAGCAGCTTAGGGGGGTCTAGATGGCAAGGGACCCAGTACTTC
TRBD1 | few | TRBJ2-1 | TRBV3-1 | CASSLNTGDWSYNEQFF | TGTGCCAGCAGTCTTAACACAGGGGATTGGTCCTACAATGAGCAGTTCTTC
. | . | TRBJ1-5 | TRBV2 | CASSLDQYSNQPQHF | TGTGCCAGCAGTCTCGACCAATATAGCAATCAGCCCCAGCATTTT
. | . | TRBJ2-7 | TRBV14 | CASGRFYEQYF | TGTGCCAGCGGCCGGTTCTACGAGCAGTACTTC
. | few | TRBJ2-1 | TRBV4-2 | CASNQDPGATYNEQFF | TGTGCCAGCAATCAAGACCCGGGAGCTACCTACAATGAGCAGTTCTTC
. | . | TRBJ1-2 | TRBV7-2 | CASSPVGGEGYTF | TGTGCCAGCAGCCCTGTGGGGGGCGAAGGCTACACCTTC
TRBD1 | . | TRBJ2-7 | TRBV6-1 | CASRLPDRSSYEQYF | TGTGCCAGCAGACTCCCGGACAGGAGCTCCTACGAGCAGTACTTC
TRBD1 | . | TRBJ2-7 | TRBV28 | CASSFYGQGSYEQYF | TGTGCCAGCAGTTTCTACGGACAGGGGTCCTACGAGCAGTACTTC
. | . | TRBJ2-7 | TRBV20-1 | CSARFRAYEQYF | TGCAGTGCTAGGTTCAGGGCCTACGAGCAGTACTTC
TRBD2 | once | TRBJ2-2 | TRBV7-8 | CASSLGSGRNTGELFF | TGTGCCAGCAGCTTAGGGAGCGGGAGGAACACCGGGGAGCTGTTTTTT
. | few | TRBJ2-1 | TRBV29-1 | CSVEKKTGSYNEQFF | TGCAGCGTTGAGAAGAAGACAGGCTCCTACAATGAGCAGTTCTTC
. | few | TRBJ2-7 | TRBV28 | CASTSRTEGEQYF | TGTGCCAGCACCTCGAGGACAGAGGGCGAGCAGTACTTC
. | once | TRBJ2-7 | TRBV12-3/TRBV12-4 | CASSSATGYEQYF | TGTGCCAGCAGTTCAGCGACCGGCTACGAGCAGTACTTC
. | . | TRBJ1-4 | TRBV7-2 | CASSLYPRDLTNEKLFF | TGTGCCAGCAGCTTATACCCCCGGGACCTAACTAATGAAAAACTGTTTTTT
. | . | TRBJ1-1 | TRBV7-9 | CASSFVGENTEAFF | TGTGCCAGCAGCTTCGTAGGGGAGAACACTGAAGCTTTCTTT
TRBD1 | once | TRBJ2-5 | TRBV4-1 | CASSQEGRGRTQYF | TGCGCCAGCAGCCAAGAGGGAAGGGGGCGGACCCAGTACTTC
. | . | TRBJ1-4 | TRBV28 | CASSSVTFEKLFF | TGTGCCAGCAGTTCAGTGACCTTTGAAAAACTGTTTTTT
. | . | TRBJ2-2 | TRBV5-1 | CASSLESTGELFF | TGCGCCAGCAGCTTGGAATCGACCGGGGAGCTGTTTTTT
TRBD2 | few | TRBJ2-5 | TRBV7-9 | CASILKTSGEFQETQYF | TGTGCCAGCATCCTGAAGACTAGCGGCGAATTCCAAGAGACCCAGTACTTC
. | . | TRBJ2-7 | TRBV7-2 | CASSLVTGGFDHEQYF | TGTGCCAGCAGCTTAGTAACGGGGGGCTTTGACCACGAGCAGTACTTC
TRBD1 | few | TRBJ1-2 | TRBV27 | CASKGQDNYGYTF | TGTGCCAGCAAGGGACAGGACAACTATGGCTACACCTTC
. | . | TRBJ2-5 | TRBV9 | CASSVDGGEMETQYF | TGTGCCAGCAGCGTAGACGGGGGCGAGATGGAGACCCAGTACTTC
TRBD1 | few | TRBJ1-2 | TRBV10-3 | CAIGSTTGTWANYGYTF | TGTGCCATCGGAAGTACGACAGGGACTTGGGCTAACTATGGCTACACCTTC
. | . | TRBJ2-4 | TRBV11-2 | CASSLDWDQRIQYF | TGTGCCAGCAGCTTAGATTGGGACCAGAGGATTCAGTACTTC
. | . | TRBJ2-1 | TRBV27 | CASSSTLYNEQFF | TGTGCCAGCAGTTCCACGTTATACAATGAGCAGTTCTTC
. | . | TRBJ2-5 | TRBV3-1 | CASSQDRRGPQGKETQYF | TGTGCCAGCAGCCAAGATCGACGAGGGCCCCAGGGGAAAGAGACCCAGTACTTC
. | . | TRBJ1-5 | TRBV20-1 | CGARWGTEPRHF | TGCGGTGCTAGATGGGGGACGGAGCCCCGGCATTTT